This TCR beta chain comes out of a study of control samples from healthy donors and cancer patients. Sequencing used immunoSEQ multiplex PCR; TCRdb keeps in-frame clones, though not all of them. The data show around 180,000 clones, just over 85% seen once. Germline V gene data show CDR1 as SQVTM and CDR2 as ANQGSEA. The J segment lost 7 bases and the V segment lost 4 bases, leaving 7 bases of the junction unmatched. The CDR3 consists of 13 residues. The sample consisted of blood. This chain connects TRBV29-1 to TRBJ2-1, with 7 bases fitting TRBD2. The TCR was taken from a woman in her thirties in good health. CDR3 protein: CSVGGGSVNEQFF. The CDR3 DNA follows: TGCAGCGTTGGGGGAGGGTCAGTAAATGAGCAGTTCTTC.